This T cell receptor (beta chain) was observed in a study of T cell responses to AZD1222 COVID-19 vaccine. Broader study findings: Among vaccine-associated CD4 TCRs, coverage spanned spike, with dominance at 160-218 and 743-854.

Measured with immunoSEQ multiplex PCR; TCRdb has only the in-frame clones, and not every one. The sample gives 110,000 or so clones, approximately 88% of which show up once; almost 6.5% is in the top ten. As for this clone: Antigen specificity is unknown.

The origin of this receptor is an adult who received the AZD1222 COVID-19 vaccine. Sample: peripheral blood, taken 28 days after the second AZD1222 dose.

The CDR3: CATSRQDREQYF. The CDR3 DNA follows: TGTGCCACCAGCAGACAGGACAGGGAGCAGTACTTC. The rearrangement links TRBV15 to TRBJ2-7, with 7 bases identical to TRBD1. The germline V gene encodes CDR1 LNHNV and CDR2 YYDKDF (reference sequence). The J segment lost 7 bases and the V segment lost 2 bases, leaving 2 bases of the junction unmatched. CDR3 length: 12 residues.